The rows below give T cell receptor beta chains drawn from one sample of a study of human T cells and chemical hapten exposure. TCRdb called the RACE reads again in MiXCR, with one record for every CDR3 protein. The sample has fewer than 85,000 distinct CDR3 sequences, about 8.6% seen once. Input material: whole blood. These receptors were taken from a male donor in good health. Some clones in this sample may be carry-over from other donors' samples. Both conserved end residues are part of each CDR3. The D gene is left open where the match is weak.

CDR3aa: CASSTRRGTDTQYF; j_gene: TRBJ2-3; d_gene: -; v_gene: TRBV7-6
CDR3aa: CSARVDRNNQPQHF; j_gene: TRBJ1-5; d_gene: -; v_gene: TRBV20-1
CDR3aa: CASSLQINPGELFF; j_gene: TRBJ2-2; d_gene: -; v_gene: TRBV7-9
CDR3aa: CSARRSGREEKLFF; j_gene: TRBJ1-4; d_gene: -; v_gene: TRBV20-1
CDR3aa: CASSSDRGHEKLFF; j_gene: TRBJ1-4; d_gene: TRBD1; v_gene: TRBV7-2
CDR3aa: CASSFFAKNTEAFF; j_gene: TRBJ1-1; d_gene: -; v_gene: TRBV12-3/TRBV12-4
CDR3aa: CASSARIMNTEAFF; j_gene: TRBJ1-1; d_gene: -; v_gene: TRBV5-1
CDR3aa: CASSLARSAANYGYTF; j_gene: TRBJ1-2; d_gene: -; v_gene: TRBV12-3/TRBV12-4
CDR3aa: CSARGLGLSYEQYF; j_gene: TRBJ2-7; d_gene: -; v_gene: TRBV20-1
CDR3aa: CASSQDLGGSRYEQFF; j_gene: TRBJ2-1; d_gene: TRBD2; v_gene: TRBV4-1
CDR3aa: CASSLRGRGVYGYTF; j_gene: TRBJ1-2; d_gene: TRBD1; v_gene: TRBV5-6
CDR3aa: CSVGETVYETEAFF; j_gene: TRBJ1-1; d_gene: -; v_gene: TRBV29-1
CDR3aa: CAIADTGGANQPQHF; j_gene: TRBJ1-5; d_gene: TRBD1; v_gene: TRBV10-3